This is a list of T cell receptor beta chains from one sample in a study of cytomegalovirus exposure and HLA in healthy donors. The method was immunoSEQ multiplex PCR; TCRdb's version includes in-frame clones alone and lacks a portion of them. The sample lists roughly 150,000 clones, around 75% occurring once. Sequencing was performed on PBMCs. The source of these receptors is a male donor in good health and CMV-seronegative. Each CDR3 is given with its conserved first and last residue. A D gene is named only where the DNA matches it firmly. Where a row states a size, it is once, few, many or the class of an expanded clone; other rows omit it.

clone size,J gene,D gene,V gene,CDR3 protein,CDR3 DNA
.,TRBJ2-3,TRBD2,TRBV7-9,CASSPRGLAGGREDTQYF,TGTGCCAGCAGCCCGAGGGGGCTAGCGGGGGGGCGGGAAGATACGCAGTATTTT
.,TRBJ2-1,TRBD2,TRBV7-8,CASSSGLAGPDEQFF,TGTGCCAGCAGCTCCGGACTAGCGGGGCCAGATGAGCAGTTCTTC
.,TRBJ2-7,.,TRBV5-5,CASSLSPQGGEQYF,TGTGCCAGCAGCTTGAGTCCCCAGGGAGGCGAGCAGTACTTC
.,TRBJ2-1,.,TRBV6-5,CASSGGHEQFF,TGTGCCAGTTCGGGGGGCCATGAGCAGTTCTTC
.,TRBJ2-3,.,TRBV6-1,CASRWRNPGDTQYF,TGTGCCAGCCGTTGGAGGAACCCCGGGGATACGCAGTATTTT
.,TRBJ1-2,TRBD1,TRBV9,CASSERDRGNYGYTF,TGTGCCAGCAGCGAAAGGGACAGGGGGAACTATGGCTACACCTTC
.,TRBJ2-1,.,TRBV9,CAGSVAWTPSNNEQFF,TGTGCCGGCAGCGTAGCTTGGACACCGTCCAACAATGAGCAGTTCTTC
.,TRBJ1-4,.,TRBV6-1,CASSLGQGIGEKLFF,TGTGCCAGCAGCTTGGGTCAGGGGATCGGTGAAAAACTGTTTTTT
.,TRBJ1-5,TRBD1,TRBV11-2,CASSLGQGTWDQPQHF,TGTGCCAGCAGCCTGGGACAGGGGACGTGGGATCAGCCCCAGCATTTT
.,TRBJ2-1,TRBD1,TRBV5-4,CASSGNQGESYNEQFF,TGTGCCAGCAGCGGCAATCAGGGGGAGTCCTACAATGAGCAGTTCTTC
.,TRBJ1-2,.,TRBV5-6,CASSLKGRTDYGYTF,TGTGCCAGCAGCTTGAAAGGCCGGACAGACTATGGCTACACCTTC
.,TRBJ1-1,.,TRBV10-2,CASSVEVRTEAFF,TGCGCCAGCAGTGTCGAAGTGAGGACTGAAGCTTTCTTT
.,TRBJ1-6,.,TRBV5-6,CASSLRAQAGRRYSPLHF,TGTGCCAGCAGCCTCCGTGCGCAGGCCGGACGGAGGTACTCACCCCTCCACTTT
.,TRBJ1-3,.,TRBV2,CASSEGEADLGNTIYF,TGTGCCAGCAGTGAGGGGGAGGCAGACCTTGGAAACACCATATATTTT
.,TRBJ1-2,TRBD1,TRBV5-1,CASSPQGADYGYTF,TGCGCCAGCAGTCCACAGGGGGCGGACTATGGCTACACCTTC
.,TRBJ1-5,.,TRBV2,CASSDDRRNQPQHF,TGTGCCAGCAGCGATGACAGAAGGAATCAGCCCCAGCATTTT
.,TRBJ2-3,.,TRBV15,CATSPMPSTDTQYF,TGTGCCACCAGCCCTATGCCCAGCACAGATACGCAGTATTTT
.,TRBJ1-3,.,TRBV6-1,CASNPRDTAGNTIYF,TGTGCCAGCAACCCCCGGGACACCGCTGGAAACACCATATATTTT
.,TRBJ1-3,.,TRBV6-5,CASSYSPGIGNTIYF,TGTGCCAGCAGTTACTCGCCGGGAATTGGAAACACCATATATTTT
once,TRBJ1-1,TRBD1,TRBV19,CASSSQAGGSTEAFF,TGTGCCAGTAGTTCCCAGGCAGGGGGCTCAACTGAAGCTTTCTTT
.,TRBJ1-2,TRBD1,TRBV19,CASSIFGTATGGYTF,TGTGCCAGTAGTATTTTTGGGACAGCGACTGGTGGCTACACCTTC
.,TRBJ2-6,.,TRBV6-1,CASSGQITGANVLTF,TGTGCCAGCAGTGGACAGATAACTGGGGCCAACGTCCTGACTTTC
.,TRBJ1-5,.,TRBV5-3,CARRVTGRGNQPQHF,TGTGCCAGAAGAGTAACAGGGCGGGGCAATCAGCCCCAGCATTTT
.,TRBJ2-5,TRBD1,TRBV5-1,CASSRTGEGGETQYF,TGCGCCAGCAGTCGGACAGGGGAGGGAGGGGAGACCCAGTACTTC
.,TRBJ2-1,.,TRBV6-1,CASGKTGSSYNEQFF,TGTGCCAGCGGCAAGACAGGAAGCTCCTACAATGAGCAGTTCTTC
.,TRBJ1-2,.,TRBV6-5,CASSYLAQDGGYTF,TGTGCCAGCAGTTACCTAGCCCAAGATGGTGGCTACACCTTC
.,TRBJ2-1,TRBD2,TRBV29-1,CSVEVRASGAEQFF,TGCAGCGTTGAAGTACGGGCTAGCGGGGCTGAGCAGTTCTTC
.,TRBJ1-1,TRBD1,TRBV27,CASGGLPGQGADTEAFF,TGTGCCAGCGGAGGATTACCGGGACAGGGGGCCGACACTGAAGCTTTCTTT
.,TRBJ2-6,.,TRBV27,CASSSGANVLTF,TGTGCCAGTAGCTCTGGGGCCAACGTCCTGACTTTC
.,TRBJ2-3,TRBD2,TRBV11-2,CASSLVVSGGTDTQYF,TGTGCCAGCAGCTTAGTCGTTAGCGGGGGGACAGATACGCAGTATTTT
.,TRBJ1-1,.,TRBV6-1,CASTTDMNTEAFF,TGTGCCAGTACGACGGACATGAACACTGAAGCTTTCTTT
.,TRBJ2-5,.,TRBV5-6,CASSLRETQYF,TGTGCCAGCAGCTTGCGTGAGACCCAGTACTTC
once,TRBJ1-1,.,TRBV11-2,CASRDRALARFMNTEAFF,TGTGCCAGCAGGGATCGGGCGCTAGCCCGATTTATGAACACTGAAGCTTTCTTT
.,TRBJ2-2,TRBD1,TRBV6-5,CASSRTGSTGELFF,TGTGCCAGCAGCCGGACAGGGTCCACCGGGGAGCTGTTTTTT
few,TRBJ2-3,TRBD2,TRBV5-4,CASSPWTSGRTDTQYF,TGTGCCAGCAGCCCATGGACTAGCGGACGCACAGATACGCAGTATTTT
.,TRBJ2-3,.,TRBV7-9,CASSKTKSILQSSTDTQYF,TGTGCCAGCAGCAAGACTAAGAGCATTCTACAGTCTAGCACAGATACGCAGTATTTT
once,TRBJ1-1,.,TRBV19,CASSVAARNTEAFF,TGTGCCAGTAGCGTAGCAGCGAGGAACACTGAAGCTTTCTTT
.,TRBJ1-2,TRBD1,TRBV30,CAFLGGQASYGYTF,TGTGCCTTCCTGGGGGGACAGGCCTCCTATGGCTACACCTTC
.,TRBJ1-1,.,TRBV18,CASSPPGYTEAFF,TGTGCCAGCTCACCCCCGGGGTACACTGAAGCTTTCTTT
.,TRBJ1-6,.,TRBV5-4,CASSPQPDNSPLHF,TGTGCCAGCAGCCCACAACCCGATAATTCACCCCTCCACTTT
.,TRBJ2-7,.,TRBV6-1,CAMALDLQSHEQYF,TGTGCCATGGCCCTTGACCTACAGTCGCACGAGCAGTACTTC
.,TRBJ2-2,TRBD1,TRBV5-1,CASSLRLGTGGLGELFF,TGCGCCAGCAGCTTGCGATTGGGGACAGGGGGTCTCGGGGAGCTGTTTTTT
.,TRBJ1-2,TRBD1,TRBV7-2,CASRKQGVNYGYTF,TGTGCCAGCAGAAAACAGGGGGTCAACTATGGCTACACCTTC
few,TRBJ2-3,.,TRBV19,CASRLRGSSDTQYF,TGTGCCAGTAGGCTCAGGGGAAGCTCAGATACGCAGTATTTT
.,TRBJ1-3,.,TRBV5-6,CASSLDTGGNTIYF,TGTGCCAGCAGCTTGGATACAGGGGGAAACACCATATATTTT
.,TRBJ2-1,.,TRBV2,CASSDAGEGGNEQFF,TGTGCCAGCAGTGATGCAGGGGAAGGGGGCAATGAGCAGTTCTTC
.,TRBJ2-1,.,TRBV7-8,CASSLALNEQFF,TGTGCCAGCAGCTTAGCCCTCAATGAGCAGTTCTTC
.,TRBJ1-5,.,TRBV6-5,CASSYYGSGQPQHF,TGTGCCAGCAGTTATTATGGATCAGGCCAGCCCCAGCATTTT
once,TRBJ2-3,TRBD2,TRBV5-1,CASSMTSGSTDTQYF,TGCGCCAGCAGCATGACTAGCGGGAGCACAGATACGCAGTATTTT
once,TRBJ1-2,TRBD1,TRBV29-1,CSATGGVGGYTF,TGCAGCGCTACAGGGGGTGTAGGAGGCTACACCTTC
.,TRBJ1-2,TRBD1,TRBV4-1,CASSQRPSTGGSGYGYTF,TGCGCCAGCAGCCAGAGGCCTTCTACAGGGGGCAGCGGCTATGGCTACACCTTC
.,TRBJ2-6,TRBD1,TRBV7-2,CASSPAGGFSGANVLTF,TGTGCCAGCAGCCCCGCAGGGGGCTTTTCTGGGGCCAACGTCCTGACTTTC